This is a list of T cell receptor beta chains from one sample in a study of blood T cell repertoires in COVID-19. Produced via immunoSEQ multiplex PCR; TCRdb's table is partial and in-frame only. Of around 260,000 clones detected, 80% to 95% appear once; the ten largest clones hold approximately 2%. The sequencing input was peripheral blood. These receptor sequences come from a woman aged 25 to 45 with COVID-19, enrolled during active disease. The CDR3 runs from the conserved cysteine through the conserved F or W.

>TRBV7-3
CASSLQTGPQETQYF
>TRBV7-8
CASSGDRASYNEQFF
>TRBV28
CASSLYRGQGEQPQHF
>TRBV19
CASNSVSRYGYTF
>TRBV2
CASSAETGNQKLFF
>TRBV7-9
CASSLGRERPERTQYF
>TRBV27
CASGGPGWNTEAFF
>TRBV23-1
CASSLSARTSGRLGGNEQFF
>TRBV28
CASRPGQGGLKAFF
>TRBV5-1
CASSPGRGLAGETQYF
>TRBV28
CASRSGAGGPHEQYF
>TRBV27
CASSLGGASSPLHF
>TRBV28
CASSLLRGAHGYTF
>TRBV12-5
CASGLVHGRDSNQPQHF
>TRBV27
CASSLVGRGFGGYTF
>TRBV19
CASSIGQTPNTEAFF
>TRBV12-5
CASGARGELGGNEQFF
>TRBV7-9
CASSSLQVNTEAFF
>TRBV9
CASSVGGNTYEQYF
>TRBV6-5
CASSYGSSSGNTIYF
>TRBV7-8
CASSLNQASYGYTF
>TRBV28
CASSWGFSFGTSGRGNTGELFF
>TRBV4-1
CASSQDRSGRTEAFF
>TRBV6-5
CASMPPGGNTIYF
>TRBV6-5
CASSRGTGNTEAFF
>TRBV7-9
CASSLFAGNTGELFF
>TRBV6-5
CASSLGQPYTNYGYTF
>TRBV19
CASSTDRDSSYEQYF
>TRBV7-2
CASSSDRGRGQYF
>TRBV5-8
CASSYRVGNSPLHF
>TRBV19
CASSMGTRGTGTQYF
>TRBV5-6
CASSLTSQQPQHF
>TRBV7-2
CASSPRRVTNEKLFF
>TRBV11-1
CASNPGTPWGAEAFF
>TRBV6-4
CASSDGPEPGNTIYF
>TRBV14
CASSPLLVSSAGELFF
>TRBV29-1
CSAPAGAEQFF
>TRBV28
CASSSGDEKLFF
>TRBV19
CASSYRTEKNYGYTF
>TRBV14
CASSQAVAYEQYF
>TRBV27
CASSIRARYEQYF
>TRBV7-8
CASSLGRETQYF
>TRBV14
CASSPYSFSGRASVNEQFF
>TRBV18
CASSSLVSGELFF
>TRBV11-2
CASIYLSRSETEAFF
>TRBV6-1
CASSEERGYGYTF
>TRBV27
CASSLSYNQPQHF
>TRBV5-6
CASRRVSYNEQFF
>TRBV7-2
CASSLDRGLLTGELFF
>TRBV29-1
CSGLLLAGGPLNEQFF
>TRBV19
CASSSGVLATEAFF